This T cell receptor (beta chain) appears in the sequencing data of a study of cytomegalovirus exposure and HLA in healthy donors. Study results and limitations: In vitro confirmation showed three CMV-associated chains to be CMV antigen specific. Further analysis was carried out later, and it showed several of the most significant clusters appearing linked to common viral pathogens. An analysis was carried out later, and it reportedly showed fewer N-insertions in an Asian-associated ancestry cluster than the approximately 700-donor mean.

V dropped 3 bases and J dropped 6 bases, with 21 bases sitting between them. CDR1 and CDR2 from the germline V gene are KGHSH and LQKENI. The CDR3 covers 17 residues. This clone was detected only once. What it binds is unknown. It was with 60 Vbeta and 13 Jbeta primers that the PCR ran. Assay: immunoSEQ multiplex PCR; the TCRdb copy retains only in-frame clones and omits some. The sample holds about 130,000 clones, about 81% seen once. Sequenced: PBMCs. The rearrangement uses TRBV18 and TRBJ2-1, with D perhaps matching TRBD2 (5 bases). This receptor was taken from a woman aged 25 to 39 in good health and CMV-seronegative. The CDR3 loop reads CASSPPRDGPMANEQFF. Here the CDR3 DNA reads TGTGCCAGCTCACCCCCCCGGGATGGGCCTATGGCCAATGAGCAGTTCTTC.